The clone carrying this TCR beta chain was found a few times. It was genomic DNA that served as the template for profiling TCR beta VDJ and CDR3. Via MiXCR, TCRdb re-called the reads, giving one row per CDR3 protein. The data show hundreds of thousands of distinct CDR3 sequences, roughly 68% seen once. These data are taken from a study of CD8+CD57+ T cells in acquired aplastic anemia. The CDR3 has 15 amino acids. V gave up 4 bases and J gave up 4 bases; unmatched junction bases: 7. Germline V gives CDR1 SGHRS, CDR2 YFSETQ. The specimen sequenced was sorted CD4+, CD8+, or CD8+CD57+ T cells (not recorded which) from PBMCs. The chain has TRBV5-1 and TRBJ1-2, with 10 bases lining up with TRBD1. The sequence came from a human donor in good health, serving as a control. CDR3 bases: TGCGCCAGCAGCGACAGGGGGCCTTCGGTCTATGGCTACACCTTC. Translated, it gives CASSDRGPSVYGYTF.